This T cell receptor (beta chain) came from a study of cytomegalovirus exposure and HLA in healthy donors. Background on the study: HLA-typed donors were the source of about 85 million unique TCRs, which an early data release held.

60 Vbeta and 13 Jbeta primers were used in PCR. TCRdb keeps only in-frame clones here, not all; method: immunoSEQ multiplex PCR. The record lists more than 100,000 clones, of which the ten most abundant hold about 3.2%. The V end was cut by 7 bases, the J end by 1 base, with 5 bases between. The CDR3 has 13 residues. From germline, CDR1 is MNHEY and CDR2 SVGAGI. The clonotype originates from a man aged 35 to 55 in good health and CMV-seronegative. Source material: PBMCs. This chain connects TRBV6-5 to TRBJ1-6; D unresolved. CDR3 DNA: TGTGCCAGCACTCTATCCTATAATTCACCCCTCCACTTT. This encodes CASTLSYNSPLHF.